The 26 T cell receptor beta chains presented below share a single source sample, sequenced in a study of OX40 agonist ivuxolimab in advanced cancers. Repertoires were generated with immunoSEQ multiplex PCR, while TCRdb's copy carries only in-frame clones and drops some. The sample has roughly 84,000 clones; 81% are singletons. The source was CD4+ or CD8+ T cells sorted from blood, collected in a trial of the OX40 agonist ivuxolimab. The receptors derive from an adult with an advanced solid tumor such as melanoma, head and neck, liver or kidney cancer.

The CDR3 loop is CATSDREQYF. The CDR3 DNA is TGTGCCACCTCCGATCGCGAGCAGTACTTC. The genes are TRBV2 and TRBJ2-7; no clear D. Germline lookup yields CDR1 SNHLY and CDR2 FYNNEI. V lost 10 bases and J 6 bases, leaving 10 bases between the germline ends. This CDR3 is 10 amino acids long.

This chain uses TRBV18 with TRBJ2-5; D is unclear. The CDR3 has 15 amino acids. V was trimmed by 2 bases and J by 0 bases, leaving 10 bases between them. Looked up from germline, CDR1 is KGHSH and CDR2 is LQKENI. For the CDR3, the DNA is TGTGCCAGCTCACCAACACAAGGGAACCAAGAGACCCAGTACTTC. It is translated as CASSPTQGNQETQYF. Drawing the rest from reference TRBV18 and TRBJ2-5, the complete variable domain is NAGVMQNPRHLVRRRGQEARLRCSPMKGHSHVYWYRQLPEEGLKFMVYLQKENIIDESGMPKERFSAEFPKEGPSILRIQQVVRGDSAAYFCASSPTQGNQETQYFGPGTRLLVL.

The chain joins TRBV7-9 to TRBJ2-5; D assignment may be TRBD1 or TRBD2 (9 bases each). With the DNA end fitting TRBJ2-7 better, the J assignment may be wrong. The CDR3 totals 16 residues. Germline values: CDR1 SEHNR, CDR2 FQNEAQ (reference sequence). Here the CDR3 DNA reads TGTGCCAGCAGCCCTAGCGGGGACAGGGAGACCTACGAGCAGTACTTC. It translates to CASSPSGDRETYEQYF.

In regard to this clone: A read error may account for a junction end that differs from germline. The CDR3: CASSLVTHEKLFF. DNA of the CDR3: TGCGCCAGCAGCTTGGTAACTCATGAAAAACTGTTTTTT. The V and J genes are TRBV5-1 and TRBJ1-4; D gene ambiguous. The CDR3 sequence is 13 residues long. CDR1 SGHRS and CDR2 YFSETQ come from the germline V gene. Drawing the rest from reference TRBV5-1 and TRBJ1-4, the complete variable domain is KAGVTQTPRYLIKTRGQQVTLSCSPISGHRSVSWYQQTPGQGLQFLFEYFSETQRNKGNFPGRFSGRQFSNSRSEMNVSTLELGDSALYLCASSLVTHEKLFFGSGTQLSVL.

J is TRBJ2-7 and V is TRBV11-2; unclear D gene. This CDR3 has 12 amino acids. Germline assignment: CDR1 SGHAT and CDR2 FQNNGV. The V end was cut by 0 bases, the J end by 7 bases, with 7 bases between. In nucleotides, the CDR3 is TGTGCCAGCAGCTTAGACCCCTTTGAGCAGTACTTC. This codes for CASSLDPFEQYF.

The chain joins TRBV7-8 to TRBJ1-6, with D possibly matching TRBD1 (5 bases). This CDR3 comprises 15 residues. Trimming took off 0 bases at V and 7 bases at J, with 10 bases between the two ends. CDR1 is SGHVS, CDR2 FQNEAQ, per germline. As DNA, the CDR3 is TGTGCCAGCAGCTTAGCTGAGGGGCTGAATTCACCCCTCCACTTT. Its translation is CASSLAEGLNSPLHF.

This chain uses TRBV11-3 with TRBJ1-5, with D hard to call. V dropped 6 bases and J dropped 6 bases, with 15 bases sitting between them. The V gene's germline CDR1 is SGHNT and CDR2 YENEEA. This CDR3 is built from 14 residues. The CDR3 bases are TGTGCCAGCAGACGAGACTGGGAGGGTCAGCCCCAGCATTTT. It codes for CASRRDWEGQPQHF.

The V and J genes are TRBV11-2 and TRBJ2-5; D not certain. Trimming pared 5 bases from V and 5 bases from J, leaving 9 bases between. Germline-derived CDR1 and CDR2 are SGHAT and FQNNGV. CDR3 length: 12 residues. CDR3 region: CASSPQKETQYF. The CDR3 DNA follows: TGTGCCAGCAGCCCTCAAAAGGAGACCCAGTACTTC.

CDR3 loop: CASSLRSGVETQYF. CDR3 coding DNA: TGCGCCAGCAGCCTTAGGTCGGGAGTGGAGACCCAGTACTTC. The rearrangement uses TRBV5-1 and TRBJ2-5; D is possibly TRBD2 (6 bases). Looked up from germline, CDR1 is SGHRS and CDR2 is YFSETQ. CDR3 length equals 14 residues. V was pared by 4 bases and J by 5 bases, with 15 bases between.

Comment on this clone: Other DNA sequences within the sample encode an identical CDR3. This chain links TRBV6-5 with TRBJ1-2; maybe TRBD1 (5 bases). Germline-derived CDR1 and CDR2 are MNHEY and SVGAGI. The CDR3 has 13 amino acids. With 6 bases removed from V and 4 bases from J, the gap between germline ends came to 12 bases. Here the CDR3 DNA reads TGTGCCAGCAGCCTGACCGGGGCCTATGGCTACACCTTC. The encoded protein is CASSLTGAYGYTF.

CDR3 sequence reads: CASRRDRGFTGELFF. CDR3 in DNA: TGTGCCAGCAGGAGGGACAGGGGATTCACCGGGGAGCTGTTTTTT. The genes are TRBV7-4 and TRBJ2-2; 10 nucleotides agree with TRBD1. Germline V gene sequence: CDR1 SGHVT, CDR2 SQSDAQ. The CDR3 totals 15 residues. Trimming cost V 6 bases and J 4 bases; bases outside gene matches: 5.

V usage is TRBV29-1 and J usage is TRBJ1-3, with D perhaps TRBD1 (5 bases). The CDR3 runs to 12 residues. The V gene's germline CDR1 is SQVTM and CDR2 ANQGSEA. V was shortened by 4 bases and J by 2 bases, with 6 bases between the two germline ends. CDR3 residues: CSVVTAGNTIYF. Written as DNA, the CDR3 is TGCAGCGTTGTGACAGCTGGAAACACCATATATTTT.

The chain recombines TRBV5-1 with TRBJ2-7, with 7 bases identical to TRBD2. The CDR3 is 15 residues long. The V gene's germline CDR1 is SGHRS and CDR2 YFSETQ. Trimming took 1 base from V and 0 from J; bases not matched to a gene: 4. CDR3: CASSLLGGSSYEQYF. The CDR3 DNA follows: TGCGCCAGCAGCTTGCTGGGGGGGAGCTCCTACGAGCAGTACTTC.

In DNA, the CDR3 is TGCGCCAGCAGTGAACCAGGGGCAGGATGGGAAAAACTGTTTTTT. Translating gives CASSEPGAGWEKLFF. The chain carries TRBV10-2 and TRBJ1-4; maybe TRBD1 (6 bases). Trimming cost V 3 bases and J 8 bases, with 16 bases left between them. The CDR3 is 15 amino acids. In germline, CDR1 is WSHSY, CDR2 SAAADI.

The CDR3 DNA reads as TGTGCCAGTAGGAGCCTGAATGAAAAACTGTTTTTT. This codes for CASRSLNEKLFF. The genes are TRBV19 and TRBJ1-4; D is unclear. Germline assignment: CDR1 LNHDA and CDR2 SQIVND (reference sequence). There are 12 residues in the CDR3. Trimming left V 6 bases short and J 5 bases short, with 7 bases between.

The chain employs TRBV7-2 and TRBJ2-3; 8 bases line up with TRBD1. J was trimmed by 4 bases and V by 4 bases; bases with no gene match: 7. The germline CDR1 and CDR2 sequences are SGHTA and FQGNSA. The CDR3 has 15 residues. The CDR3 reads CASSYGQGISDTQYF. The CDR3 DNA reads TGTGCCAGCAGCTACGGACAGGGTATCTCAGATACGCAGTATTTT.

This chain joins TRBV19 and TRBJ2-3, with 9 bases identical to TRBD2. CDR3 length: 16 amino acids. Looked up from germline, CDR1 is LNHDA and CDR2 is SQIVND (reference sequence). Trimming cost V 6 bases and J 5 bases; bases outside gene matches: 12. As DNA, the CDR3 is TGTGCCAGTAGCAAGAGGGGTACTAGCGGGTTAGATACGCAGTATTTT. It yields the protein CASSKRGTSGLDTQYF.

This rearrangement joins TRBV7-2 to TRBJ2-7; perhaps D is TRBD1 or TRBD2 (5 bases each). This CDR3 spans 14 amino acids. Germline V gene data show CDR1 as SGHTA and CDR2 as FQGNSA. Trimming took 5 bases from V and 1 from J, leaving 12 bases between them. The CDR3 here is CASSPRDGSYEQYF. As DNA, the CDR3 is TGTGCCAGCAGCCCCCGGGACGGTTCCTACGAGCAGTACTTC. The whole variable domain, remainder taken from reference TRBV7-2 and TRBJ2-7, is GAGVSQSPSNKVTEKGKDVELRCDPISGHTALYWYRQSLGQGLEFLIYFQGNSAPDKSGLPSDRFSAERTGGSVSTLTIQRTQQEDSAVYLCASSPRDGSYEQYFGPGTRLTVT.

The CDR3 DNA reads as TGCAGCGTTGGAACCTCCTACGAGCAGTACTTC. Protein sequence: CSVGTSYEQYF. The rearrangement links TRBV29-1 to TRBJ2-7; D unclear. V dropped 4 bases and J dropped 0 bases, with 4 bases sitting between them. Germline V gene data show CDR1 as SQVTM and CDR2 as ANQGSEA. The CDR3 extends over 11 amino acids.

The CDR3 sequence: CASSLGRGGLTEAFF. CDR3 in DNA: TGCGCCAGCAGCCTAGGACGGGGGGGCTTGACTGAAGCTTTCTTT. The chain is built from TRBV10-2 and TRBJ1-1; tentatively, D is TRBD1 (6 bases). The V end was cut by 6 bases, the J end by 5 bases, with 19 bases between. Germline V gene lookup returns CDR1 WSHSY and CDR2 SAAADI. This CDR3 is 15 amino acids long.

The J gene is TRBJ1-3, the V gene TRBV29-1; D gene unclear. Trimming took 3 bases from V and 0 from J, leaving 6 bases between them. The CDR3 extends over 13 amino acids. Germline values: CDR1 SQVTM, CDR2 ANQGSEA. The CDR3 region is CSVEGYSGNTIYF. Here the CDR3 DNA reads TGCAGCGTTGAGGGATACTCTGGAAACACCATATATTTT.

The rearrangement links TRBV4-1 to TRBJ2-1; maybe TRBD1 (6 bases). CDR1 is MGHRA and CDR2 is YSYEKL in the germline V gene. The CDR3 consists of 16 residues. V was cut by 4 bases and J by 4 bases, with 17 bases left in between. The CDR3 DNA sequence: TGCGCCAGCAGCCCAGGGGCAGGTTATACTTACAATGAGCAGTTCTTC. This translates into CASSPGAGYTYNEQFF.

This chain joins TRBV28 and TRBJ2-7; 10 bases fit TRBD2. CDR3 length: 14 amino acids. Germline V gives CDR1 MDHEN, CDR2 SYDVKM. CDR3 sequence (DNA): TGTGCTACAGGGAACTTAGCGGGAGGTTACGAGCAGTACTTC. Translation gives CATGNLAGGYEQYF.

The chain is built from TRBV4-3 and TRBJ2-7; 7 positions agree with TRBD1. This CDR3 has 17 amino acids. V trimming: 0 bases; J trimming: 4 bases; junction bases outside the gene matches: 12. From germline, CDR1 is LGHNA and CDR2 YSLEER. The CDR3 loop reads CASSQENEGTARYEQYF. As DNA, the CDR3 is TGCGCCAGCAGCCAAGAAAATGAGGGGACAGCGCGATACGAGCAGTACTTC.

In this sample, this clone turned up a few times. The chain couples TRBV7-9 to TRBJ2-2; the D is unclear. V lost 5 bases to trimming and J lost 1 base, with 11 bases between them. The CDR3 is 15 amino acids. Germline V CDR1 and CDR2: SEHNR, FQNEAQ (reference sequence). The CDR3 region is CASSPLRWNTGELFF. The CDR3 nucleotides are TGTGCCAGCAGCCCCTTAAGATGGAACACCGGGGAGCTGTTTTTT.

The V and J genes are TRBV10-3 and TRBJ2-1; 7 nucleotides align to TRBD2. The CDR3 covers 14 residues. Trimming took 7 bases from V and 9 from J; bases not matched to a gene: 12. The V gene's germline CDR1 is ENHRY and CDR2 SYGVKD. The CDR3 DNA reads as TGTGCCATCACCGGGACTAATAGCGGCGGTGAGCAGTTCTTC. Its translation is CAITGTNSGGEQFF.